Presented here are 6 T cell receptor beta chains from one specimen sequenced in a study of T cell responses to AZD1222 COVID-19 vaccine. Method: immunoSEQ multiplex PCR; TCRdb's copy keeps in-frame clones and lacks some. The data include about 140,000 clones; the top ten clones carry 2.2%. The sequencing sample was made of peripheral blood. The source is an adult in good health.

V and J are TRBV6-5 and TRBJ1-2; a possible D gene is TRBD1 (5 bases). Trimming cost V 2 bases and J 4 bases, with 14 bases left between them. CDR1 is MNHEY, CDR2 SVGAGI, per germline. The CDR3 contains 15 residues. CDR3 DNA sequence: TGTGCCAGCAGTTACCGTGGCAGGGCTAGCTATGGCTACACCTTC. It is translated as CASSYRGRASYGYTF.

The chain recombines TRBV12-3 or TRBV12-4 with TRBJ1-5; D possibly corresponds to TRBD1 (6 bases). The ends were cut back, 5 bases at V and 5 bases at J, with 10 bases in the middle. The length of the CDR3 is 13 residues. The CDR3 DNA sequence: TGTGCCAGCAGTCGACAGGCATATCAGCCCCAGCATTTT. It is translated as CASSRQAYQPQHF.

The rearrangement joins TRBV19 to TRBJ1-3; D unresolved. Germline V CDR1 and CDR2: LNHDA, SQIVND (reference sequence). This CDR3 spans 14 amino acids. Trimming stripped 6 bases from V and 4 bases from J, with 13 bases between. The CDR3 protein is CASSKSADGNTIYF. For the CDR3, the DNA is TGTGCCAGTAGCAAGTCCGCGGACGGAAACACCATATATTTT.

The chain combines TRBV2 with TRBJ2-3, with 7 bases that match TRBD1. With V trimmed by 0 bases and J by 0 bases, 15 bases remained unmatched. The CDR3 has 20 residues. Germline CDR1 reads SNHLY; CDR2 reads FYNNEI. Here the CDR3 DNA reads TGTGCCAGCAGTGAAGCACGACCCTTGGGGACAGATCCTAGCACAGATACGCAGTATTTT. It yields the protein CASSEARPLGTDPSTDTQYF.

The chain's CDR3 is CASSLTGFNEQYF. The CDR3 nucleotides are TGCGCCAGCAGTCTGACGGGATTCAACGAGCAGTACTTC. The J gene is TRBJ2-7, the V gene TRBV5-1, with TRBD2 as a possible D gene (5 bases). Germline-derived CDR1 and CDR2 are SGHRS and YFSETQ. The CDR3 is 13 residues long. Between the trimmed V and J ends, which lost 5 bases and 5 bases, there was a span of 14 bases.

The rearrangement links TRBV6-6 to TRBJ1-1; no clear D gene. V lost 6 bases and J lost 3, with 14 bases in between. CDR3 length equals 14 residues. Germline V gene data show CDR1 as MNHNY and CDR2 as SVGAGI (reference sequence). This CDR3 reads CASRSGGRDTEAFF. CDR3 coding DNA: TGTGCCAGCAGATCGGGAGGGCGGGACACTGAAGCTTTCTTT.